This is a list of T cell receptor beta chains from one sample in a study of blood T cell repertoires in COVID-19. The data were produced by immunoSEQ multiplex PCR, yet TCRdb's version contains in-frame clones alone and is incomplete. The sample includes 250,000 to 300,000 clones, around 86% of them seen just once. The material sequenced was peripheral blood. The source of these receptors is a man aged 18 to 35 with active or convalescent COVID-19. Both conserved end residues are part of each CDR3. The order of the fields is D gene, clone size, J gene, V gene, CDR3 DNA, CDR3 protein. A D gene is named only where the DNA matches it firmly. Rows give clone size only sometimes, using once, few, many, or a class for an expanded clone.

>.|.|TRBJ2-7|TRBV5-1
TGCGCCAGCAGCTTGGAGGGCAGGGCCTCCTACGAGCAGTACTTC
CASSLEGRASYEQYF
>TRBD1|.|TRBJ1-4|TRBV5-1
TGCGCCAGCAGCTTACAGGGGGCGCAAACTAATGAAAAACTGTTTTTT
CASSLQGAQTNEKLFF
>.|.|TRBJ1-1|TRBV27
TGTGCCAGCAGTTTAAGATGGGGGCCGAACACTGAAGCTTTCTTT
CASSLRWGPNTEAFF
>.|.|TRBJ2-2|TRBV7-9
TGTGCCAGCACCCTCGTACTGACGAACACCGGGGAGCTGTTTTTT
CASTLVLTNTGELFF
>TRBD2|.|TRBJ2-1|TRBV11-3
TGTGCCAGCAGCTCCGCGACTAGCGGGGGCAATGAGCAGTTCTTC
CASSSATSGGNEQFF
>.|once|TRBJ1-1|TRBV9
TGTGCCAGCAGCTTTCTCCCCGAGGACACTGAAGCTTTCTTT
CASSFLPEDTEAFF
>TRBD1|.|TRBJ1-2|TRBV25-1
TGTGCCAGTGGGGACAGGTACTATGGCTACACCTTC
CASGDRYYGYTF
>.|once|TRBJ2-7|TRBV3-1/TRBV3-2
TGTGCCAGCAGTCCCCTCGAGAGCGAGCAGTACTTC
CASSPLESEQYF
>TRBD1|.|TRBJ2-7|TRBV19
TGTGCCAGTAGTGTTGGGACAGGCGACTACGAGCAGTACTTC
CASSVGTGDYEQYF
>.|.|TRBJ2-5|TRBV28
TGTGCCAGCAGAGAACGGGAGACCCAGTACTTC
CASRERETQYF
>TRBD1|.|TRBJ1-2|TRBV5-1
TGCGCCAGCAGCTCCACCGGGACAGGGGGCGATGGCTACACCTTC
CASSSTGTGGDGYTF
>TRBD2|.|TRBJ2-1|TRBV5-1
TGCGCCAGCAGCTTGGGAATCGTTGGGGGGGATAGAAATGAGCAGTTCTTC
CASSLGIVGGDRNEQFF
>TRBD1|.|TRBJ1-5|TRBV19
TGTGCCAGTAGTATTAGGGGACAGGGGGGTGATCAGCCCCAGCATTTT
CASSIRGQGGDQPQHF
>TRBD1|few|TRBJ2-6|TRBV5-1
TGCGCCAGCAGCTGGGGACAGTCCTCCGGGGCCAACGTCCTGACTTTC
CASSWGQSSGANVLTF
>.|.|TRBJ2-7|TRBV4-3
TGCGCCAGCAGCCAAGATATCGGGGGGCAATACGAGCAGTACTTC
CASSQDIGGQYEQYF
>TRBD1|.|TRBJ1-5|TRBV4-1
TGCGCCAGCAGCCAGGGACAGATTAGCAATCAGCCCCAGCATTTT
CASSQGQISNQPQHF
>TRBD1|.|TRBJ2-2|TRBV30
TGTGCCTGGAGCGGGACAGAAGGGCTGTTTTTT
CAWSGTEGLFF
>.|.|TRBJ2-2|TRBV2
TGTGCCAGCAGTGTCGAGACCGGGGAGCTGTTTTTT
CASSVETGELFF
>TRBD1|.|TRBJ2-7|TRBV2
TGTGCCAGCACTCCGGGACAGGGGGCTCGAGAGCAGTACTTC
CASTPGQGAREQYF
>.|.|TRBJ1-4|TRBV27
TGTGCCAGCAGTCCGACGGGAATTCCAGAGGTACTGTTTTTT
CASSPTGIPEVLFF
>TRBD1|once|TRBJ2-7|TRBV7-6
TGTGCCAGCAGCTCCAATTGGGGCTCGACAGGGGGCAAAGAGCAGTACTTC
CASSSNWGSTGGKEQYF
>.|.|TRBJ2-3|TRBV6-1
TGTGCCAGCAGTGAAGTCGACAGAGATACGCAGTATTTT
CASSEVDRDTQYF
>.|.|TRBJ2-1|TRBV21-1
TGTGCCAGCAGCAAAGGGGTCGGCAGGGCTTACAATGAGCAGTTCTTC
CASSKGVGRAYNEQFF
>.|.|TRBJ2-7|TRBV5-1
TGCGCCAGCAGCTTAACCAGGGGTCTAACCTACGAGCAGTACTTC
CASSLTRGLTYEQYF
>.|few|TRBJ1-1|TRBV5-5
TGTGCCAGCAGCCACTTCGGGGAGGGAGAAACTGAAGCTTTCTTT
CASSHFGEGETEAFF
>TRBD1|once|TRBJ1-5|TRBV12-3/TRBV12-4
TGTGCCAGCAGGGATTCGGGACAGGGGAGTTTTCATTTT
CASRDSGQGSFHF
>.|.|TRBJ2-3|TRBV5-6
TGTGCCAGCAGCTTGTCCCAGGTCCGTAGCACAGATACGCAGTATTTT
CASSLSQVRSTDTQYF
>.|.|TRBJ2-1|TRBV27
TGTGCCAGCGGGGCCTTAATCGAGCAGTTCTTC
CASGALIEQFF
>.|.|TRBJ2-3|TRBV9
TGTGCCAGCAGCGTAGGATCCACCGGAGATACGCAGTATTTT
CASSVGSTGDTQYF
>TRBD1|.|TRBJ2-3|TRBV19
TGTGCCAGTAGTATAAGGACAGGGGGCAGGGGAGATACGCAGTATTTT
CASSIRTGGRGDTQYF
>.|.|TRBJ2-2|TRBV5-6
TGTGCCAGCAGCTTGGGCGCTAGCATTAAGACCGGGGAGCTGTTTTTT
CASSLGASIKTGELFF
>.|.|TRBJ2-1|TRBV3-1/TRBV3-2
TGTGCCAGCAGACAAACGAGTGAGCAGTTCTTC
CASRQTSEQFF
>TRBD2|.|TRBJ2-7|TRBV7-2
TGTGCCAGCAGCACAACTAGCGGGAGGTACGAGCAGTACTTC
CASSTTSGRYEQYF
>.|.|TRBJ2-5|TRBV7-3
TGTGCCAGCGGGACGGGAGAGGCAGAGACCCAGTACTTC
CASGTGEAETQYF
>TRBD1|.|TRBJ1-3|TRBV18
TGTGCCAGCTCACTGGACAGGGTTGGAAACACCATATATTTT
CASSLDRVGNTIYF
>TRBD1|once|TRBJ1-2|TRBV4-3
TGCGCCAGCAGCCAAGATGCCGGGACAGAGGCTAACTATGGCTACACCTTC
CASSQDAGTEANYGYTF
>.|many|TRBJ2-1|TRBV5-6
TGTGCCAGCAGGTTGGGGGCAAGCTCCTACAATGAGCAGTTCTTC
CASRLGASSYNEQFF